The 9 T cell receptor beta chains below all came from one sample that was sequenced in a study of regulatory T cells in long-lasting Graves disease. To make TCR beta libraries, researchers used iRepertoire HTBI primers and Arm-PCR of CDR3 regions. In TCRdb, the multiplex PCR reads were re-called with MiXCR into one record per CDR3 protein. Of a few hundred thousand distinct CDR3 sequences detected, around a fifth appear once; the ten largest clones hold around 50%. Sample time point: persistent/refractory GD, antithyroid drugs over 5 years with positive TRAb. The TCR library was made from RNA extracted from PBMCs. Sequencing used peripheral blood mononuclear cells (PBMCs), obtained when the disease was refractory, from a patient treated with antithyroid drugs. These receptors were obtained from a female donor with Graves disease.

This clonotype was recorded at least ten times. The J gene is TRBJ1-5, the V gene TRBV28; D is unresolved. This CDR3 has 13 amino acids. The germline gives CDR1 MDHEN, CDR2 SYDVKM. Between the trimmed V and J ends, which lost 3 bases and 7 bases, there was a span of 10 bases. CDR3 DNA: TGTGCCAGCAGTTTTGGGGTTTGGCAGCCCCAGCATTTT. It translates to CASSFGVWQPQHF.

This clonotype was seen a handful of times. J is TRBJ1-4 and V is TRBV5-1, with 7 nucleotides matching TRBD1. This CDR3 spans 15 amino acids. J lost 0 bases, V lost 4 bases, and 3 bases had no gene match. Germline values: CDR1 SGHRS, CDR2 YFSETQ. This chain's CDR3 is CASSPQGATNEKLFF. The CDR3, as DNA: TGCGCCAGCAGCCCGCAGGGGGCAACTAATGAAAAACTGTTTTTT. Supplemented by reference TRBV5-1 and TRBJ1-4, the full variable domain reads KAGVTQTPRYLIKTRGQQVTLSCSPISGHRSVSWYQQTPGQGLQFLFEYFSETQRNKGNFPGRFSGRQFSNSRSEMNVSTLELGDSALYLCASSPQGATNEKLFFGSGTQLSVL.

The V gene is TRBV6-1, the J gene TRBJ1-2, with a tentative D call TRBD1 (6 bases). CDR1 and CDR2 (germline): MNHNS, SASEGT. The CDR3 has 14 residues. Trimming took 4 bases from V and 8 from J, leaving 17 bases between them. The CDR3 region has the DNA TGTGCCAGCAGTGCCCCAGGTGTCAGGGGAGGCTACACCTTC. This sequence encodes CASSAPGVRGGYTF.

This clonotype was observed a single time. A much larger clone lies one base from this, so it may be a read error. The chain is built from TRBV12-3 or TRBV12-4 and TRBJ2-7, with 9 bases that match TRBD2. CDR3 length: 14 amino acids. Trimming at V came to 6 bases and at J to 6 bases, leaving 9 bases not matched to a gene. The CDR3: CASSPPGLACEQYF. CDR3 in DNA: TGTGCCAGCAGCCCTCCCGGACTAGCGTGCGAGCAGTACTTC.

With regard to this clonotype: This may be a read error: a much more frequent sequence differs by one nucleotide. This likely comes from a read error, as the CDR3 has no conserved phenylalanine or tryptophan at its end. V usage is TRBV11-3 and J usage is TRBJ2-7; 7 nucleotides align to TRBD1. The CDR3 totals 13 residues. V shed 5 bases and J 2 bases; nucleotides not matched to a gene: 3. Germline-derived CDR1 and CDR2 are SGHNT and YENEEA. The CDR3 sequence: CASSKGTAYEQYL. CDR3 nucleotides: TGTGCCAGCAGCAAAGGGACAGCCTACGAGCAGTACCTC.

This clonotype was seen many times. V is TRBV28 and J is TRBJ1-6; D call uncertain. Deletions cut 3 bases from V and 0 bases from J, with 21 bases between. Germline loops: CDR1 MDHEN, CDR2 SYDVKM. The CDR3 sequence is 20 residues long. CDR3 bases: TGTGCCAGCAGTTTCGACCCTAACTCAACAGAGAGCTCCTATAATTCACCCCTCCACTTT. Protein: CASSFDPNSTESSYNSPLHF.

The V call is TRBV7-2, the J call TRBJ1-1; D is unclear. There are 13 residues in the CDR3. Deletions cut 5 bases from V and 0 bases from J, with 7 bases between. CDR1 and CDR2 from the germline V gene are SGHTA and FQGNSA. The CDR3 DNA follows: TGTGCCAGCAGCGGATACATGAACACTGAAGCTTTCTTT. Amino acid sequence: CASSGYMNTEAFF.

Many counts were recorded for this clonotype. CDR3 sequence (DNA): TGTGCCAGCAGTGAAGCCGAGAGAAATCAGCCCCAGCATTTT. It encodes CASSEAERNQPQHF. The chain recombines TRBV2 with TRBJ1-5; unclear D gene. The V and J ends lost 0 bases and 4 bases respectively, with 7 bases between them. The CDR3 is made up of 14 amino acids. The V gene's germline CDR1 is SNHLY and CDR2 FYNNEI.

The gene calls are TRBV7-2 and TRBJ2-5, with TRBD1 matching over 10 bases. Trimming at V came to 5 bases and at J to 5 bases, leaving 14 bases not matched to a gene. The CDR3 has 17 amino acids. Germline V gene data show CDR1 as SGHTA and CDR2 as FQGNSA. The CDR3 loop is CASSLRWAGTGDETQYF. For the CDR3, the DNA is TGTGCCAGCAGCCTCCGATGGGCCGGGACAGGGGATGAGACCCAGTACTTC. Full variable domain (rest looked up from reference TRBV7-2 and TRBJ2-5): GAGVSQSPSNKVTEKGKDVELRCDPISGHTALYWYRQSLGQGLEFLIYFQGNSAPDKSGLPSDRFSAERTGGSVSTLTIQRTQQEDSAVYLCASSLRWAGTGDETQYFGPGTRLLVL.